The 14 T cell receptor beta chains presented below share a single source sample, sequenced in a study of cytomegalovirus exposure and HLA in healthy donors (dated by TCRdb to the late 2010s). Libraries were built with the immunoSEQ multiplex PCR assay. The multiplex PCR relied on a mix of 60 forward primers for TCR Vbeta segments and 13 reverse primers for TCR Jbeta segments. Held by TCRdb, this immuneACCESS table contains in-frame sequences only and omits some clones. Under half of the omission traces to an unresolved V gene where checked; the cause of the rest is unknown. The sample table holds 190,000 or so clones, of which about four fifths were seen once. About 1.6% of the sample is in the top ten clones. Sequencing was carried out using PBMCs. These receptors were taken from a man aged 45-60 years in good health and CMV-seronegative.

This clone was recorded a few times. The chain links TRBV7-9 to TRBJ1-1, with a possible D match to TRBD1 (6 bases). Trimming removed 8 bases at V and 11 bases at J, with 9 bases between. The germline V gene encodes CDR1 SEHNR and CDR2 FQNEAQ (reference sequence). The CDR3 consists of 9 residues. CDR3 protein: CASGGGAFF. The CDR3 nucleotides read TGTGCCAGCGGGGGCGGGGCTTTCTTT.

The CDR3, as DNA: TGCGCCAGCAGCTTGGGGGGGACAGTTACCTACGAGCAGTACTTC. This codes for CASSLGGTVTYEQYF. The chain is built from TRBV5-1 and TRBJ2-7; TRBD1 matches 7 bases. The CDR3 spans 15 residues. The germline V gene has CDR1 SGHRS and CDR2 YFSETQ. V lost 0 bases to trimming and J lost 2 bases; unmatched junction nucleotides: 5. The whole variable domain, filled in from reference TRBV5-1 and TRBJ2-7, reads KAGVTQTPRYLIKTRGQQVTLSCSPISGHRSVSWYQQTPGQGLQFLFEYFSETQRNKGNFPGRFSGRQFSNSRSEMNVSTLELGDSALYLCASSLGGTVTYEQYFGPGTRLTVT.

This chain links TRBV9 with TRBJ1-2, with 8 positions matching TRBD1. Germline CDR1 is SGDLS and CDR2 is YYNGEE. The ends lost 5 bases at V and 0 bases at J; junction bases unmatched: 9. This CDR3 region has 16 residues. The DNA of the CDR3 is TGTGCCAGCAGAGGGGACAGGAGACCGCCTAACTATGGCTACACCTTC. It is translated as CASRGDRRPPNYGYTF.

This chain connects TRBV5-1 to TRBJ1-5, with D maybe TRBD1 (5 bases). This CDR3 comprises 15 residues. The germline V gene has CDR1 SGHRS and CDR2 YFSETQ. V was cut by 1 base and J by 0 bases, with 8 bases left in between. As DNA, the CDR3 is TGCGCCAGCAGCTTGTGGGGGGATAGCAATCAGCCCCAGCATTTT. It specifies CASSLWGDSNQPQHF.

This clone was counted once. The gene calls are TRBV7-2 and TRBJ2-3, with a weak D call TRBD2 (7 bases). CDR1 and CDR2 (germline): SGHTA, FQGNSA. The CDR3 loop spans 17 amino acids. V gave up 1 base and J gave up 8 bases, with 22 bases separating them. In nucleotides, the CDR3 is TGTGCCAGCAGCTTAGATTCCGGGGGGCCCCAGGAAGGTACGCAGTATTTT. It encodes CASSLDSGGPQEGTQYF.

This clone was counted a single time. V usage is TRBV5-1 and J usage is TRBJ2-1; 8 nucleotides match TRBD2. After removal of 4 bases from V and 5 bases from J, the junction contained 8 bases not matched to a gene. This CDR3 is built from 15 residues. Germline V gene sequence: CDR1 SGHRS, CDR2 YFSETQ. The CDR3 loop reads CASSLGLAENNEQFF. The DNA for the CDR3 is TGCGCCAGCAGCCTAGGACTAGCAGAGAACAATGAGCAGTTCTTC.

CDR3 in DNA: TGCGCCAGCAGCTTGGGGAGGCTAGCGGGGAAAGAGACCCAGTACTTC. It yields the protein CASSLGRLAGKETQYF. This chain joins TRBV5-1 and TRBJ2-5; 9 bases match TRBD2. The CDR3 has 16 residues. Trimming at V came to 0 bases and at J to 3 bases, leaving 6 bases not matched to a gene. The germline gives CDR1 SGHRS, CDR2 YFSETQ.

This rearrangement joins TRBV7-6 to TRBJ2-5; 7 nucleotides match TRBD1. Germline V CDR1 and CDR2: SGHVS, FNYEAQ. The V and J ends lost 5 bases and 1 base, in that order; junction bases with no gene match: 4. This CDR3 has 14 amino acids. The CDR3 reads CASSNRGLQETQYF. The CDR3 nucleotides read TGTGCCAGCAGCAACAGGGGCCTCCAAGAGACCCAGTACTTC.

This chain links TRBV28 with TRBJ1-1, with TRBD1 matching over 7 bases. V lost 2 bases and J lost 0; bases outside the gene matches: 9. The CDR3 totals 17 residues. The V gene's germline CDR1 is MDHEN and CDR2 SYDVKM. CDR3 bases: TGTGCCAGCAGTTTAGGTTACAGGGGCGGGATGAACACTGAAGCTTTCTTT. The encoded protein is CASSLGYRGGMNTEAFF.

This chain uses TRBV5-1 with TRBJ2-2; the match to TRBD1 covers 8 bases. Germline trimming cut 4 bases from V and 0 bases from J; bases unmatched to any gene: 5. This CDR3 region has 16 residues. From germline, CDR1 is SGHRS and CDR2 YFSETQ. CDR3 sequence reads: CASSQWTGTNTGELFF. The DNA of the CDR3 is TGCGCCAGCAGCCAATGGACAGGGACGAACACCGGGGAGCTGTTTTTT.

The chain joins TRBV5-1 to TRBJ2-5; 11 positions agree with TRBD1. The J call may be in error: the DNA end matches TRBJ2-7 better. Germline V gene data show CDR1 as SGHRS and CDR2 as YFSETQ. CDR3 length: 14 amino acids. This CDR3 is CAGQGAAGSYEQYF. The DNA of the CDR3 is TGCGCCGGACAGGGGGCGGCAGGGTCCTACGAGCAGTACTTC.

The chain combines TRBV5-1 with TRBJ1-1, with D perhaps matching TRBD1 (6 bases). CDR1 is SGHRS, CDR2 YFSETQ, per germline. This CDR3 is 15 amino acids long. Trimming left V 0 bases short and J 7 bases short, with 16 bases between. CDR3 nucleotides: TGCGCCAGCAGCTTGGAAGGGGGGGGCCGGGGTGAAGCTTTCTTT. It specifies CASSLEGGGRGEAFF.

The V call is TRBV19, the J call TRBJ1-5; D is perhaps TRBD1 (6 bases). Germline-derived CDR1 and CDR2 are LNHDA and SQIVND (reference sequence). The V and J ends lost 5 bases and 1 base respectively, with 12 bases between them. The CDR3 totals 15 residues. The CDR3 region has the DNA TGTGCCAGTAGTCCAAACGGACAGAGCAATCAGCCCCAGCATTTT. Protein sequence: CASSPNGQSNQPQHF.

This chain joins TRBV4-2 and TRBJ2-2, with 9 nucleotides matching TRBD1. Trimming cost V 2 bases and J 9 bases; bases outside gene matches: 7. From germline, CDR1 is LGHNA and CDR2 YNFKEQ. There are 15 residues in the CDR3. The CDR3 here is CASSQRGTGPWELFF. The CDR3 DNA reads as TGTGCCAGCAGCCAACGCGGGACAGGGCCTTGGGAGCTGTTTTTT.